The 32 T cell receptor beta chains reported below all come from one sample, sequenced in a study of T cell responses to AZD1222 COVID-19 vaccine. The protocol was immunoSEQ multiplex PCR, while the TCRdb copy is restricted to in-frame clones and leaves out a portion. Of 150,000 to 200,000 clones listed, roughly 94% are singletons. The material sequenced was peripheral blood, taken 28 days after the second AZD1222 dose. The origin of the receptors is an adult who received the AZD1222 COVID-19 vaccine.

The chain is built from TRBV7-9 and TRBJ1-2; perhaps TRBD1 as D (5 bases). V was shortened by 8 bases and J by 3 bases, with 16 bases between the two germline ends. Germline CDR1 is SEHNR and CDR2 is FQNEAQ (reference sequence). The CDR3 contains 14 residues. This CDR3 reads CASGPGSFYYGYTF. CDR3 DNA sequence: TGTGCCAGCGGGCCAGGGTCCTTTTACTATGGCTACACCTTC. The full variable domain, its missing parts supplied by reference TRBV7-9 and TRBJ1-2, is DTGVSQNPRHKITKRGQNVTFRCDPISEHNRLYWYRQTLGQGPEFLTYFQNEAQLEKSRLLSDRFSAERPKGSFSTLEIQRTEQGDSAMYLCASGPGSFYYGYTFGSGTRLTVV.

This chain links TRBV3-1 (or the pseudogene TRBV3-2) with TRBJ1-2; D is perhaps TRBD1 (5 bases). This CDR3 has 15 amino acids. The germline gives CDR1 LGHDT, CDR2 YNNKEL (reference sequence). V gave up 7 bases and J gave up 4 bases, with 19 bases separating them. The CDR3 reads CASTSGLLQGYGYTF. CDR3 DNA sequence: TGTGCCAGCACCTCGGGACTTCTGCAGGGCTATGGCTACACCTTC.

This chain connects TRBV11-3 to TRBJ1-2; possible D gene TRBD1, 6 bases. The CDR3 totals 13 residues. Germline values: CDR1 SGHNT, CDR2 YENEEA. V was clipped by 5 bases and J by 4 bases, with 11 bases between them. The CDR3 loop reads CASSPGQSYGYTF. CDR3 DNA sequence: TGTGCCAGCAGCCCCGGACAGTCCTATGGCTACACCTTC.

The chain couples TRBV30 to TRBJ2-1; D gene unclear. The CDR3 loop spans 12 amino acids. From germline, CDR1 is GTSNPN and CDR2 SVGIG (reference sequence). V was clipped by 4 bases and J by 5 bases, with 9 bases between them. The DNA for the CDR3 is TGTGCCTGGAAGGTGGTCGACAATGAGCAGTTCTTC. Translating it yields CAWKVVDNEQFF.

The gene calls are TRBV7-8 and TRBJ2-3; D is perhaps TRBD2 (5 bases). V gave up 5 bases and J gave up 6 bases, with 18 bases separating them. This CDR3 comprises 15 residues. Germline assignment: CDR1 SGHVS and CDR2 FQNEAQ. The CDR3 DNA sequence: TGTGCCAGCAGCCCTCGGAGGACCGATTGGGATACGCAGTATTTT. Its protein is CASSPRRTDWDTQYF.

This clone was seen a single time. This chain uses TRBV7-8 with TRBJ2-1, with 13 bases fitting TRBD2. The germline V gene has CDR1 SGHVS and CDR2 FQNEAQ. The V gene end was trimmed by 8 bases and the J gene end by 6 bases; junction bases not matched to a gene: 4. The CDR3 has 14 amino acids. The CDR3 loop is CASYGTSGANEQFF. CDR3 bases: TGTGCCAGCTATGGGACTAGCGGGGCCAATGAGCAGTTCTTC.

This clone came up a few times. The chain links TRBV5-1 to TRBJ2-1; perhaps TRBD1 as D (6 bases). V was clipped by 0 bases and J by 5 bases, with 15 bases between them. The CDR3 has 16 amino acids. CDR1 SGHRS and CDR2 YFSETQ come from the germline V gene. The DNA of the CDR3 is TGCGCCAGCAGCTTGGGAATTGGGAAGGGGGACAATGAGCAGTTCTTC. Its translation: CASSLGIGKGDNEQFF. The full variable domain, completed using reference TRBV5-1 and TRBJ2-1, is KAGVTQTPRYLIKTRGQQVTLSCSPISGHRSVSWYQQTPGQGLQFLFEYFSETQRNKGNFPGRFSGRQFSNSRSEMNVSTLELGDSALYLCASSLGIGKGDNEQFFGPGTRLTVL.

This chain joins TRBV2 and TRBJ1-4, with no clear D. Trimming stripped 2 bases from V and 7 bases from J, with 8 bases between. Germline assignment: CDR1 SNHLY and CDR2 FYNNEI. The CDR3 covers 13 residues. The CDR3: CASSESWAEKLFF. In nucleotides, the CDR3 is TGTGCCAGCAGTGAATCTTGGGCTGAAAAACTGTTTTTT.

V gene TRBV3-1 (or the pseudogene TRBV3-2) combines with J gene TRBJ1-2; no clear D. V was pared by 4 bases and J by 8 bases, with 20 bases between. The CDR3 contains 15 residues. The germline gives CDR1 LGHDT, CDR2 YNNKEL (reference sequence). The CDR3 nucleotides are TGTGCCAGCAGCCCCCGGGATAGGGCCCTCGGGGGCTACACCTTC. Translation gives CASSPRDRALGGYTF.

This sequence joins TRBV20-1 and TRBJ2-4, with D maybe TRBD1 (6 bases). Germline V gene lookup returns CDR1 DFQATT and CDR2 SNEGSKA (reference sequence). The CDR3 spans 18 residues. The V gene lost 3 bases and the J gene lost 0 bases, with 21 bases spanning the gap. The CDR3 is CSASFLSGAWGAKNIQYF. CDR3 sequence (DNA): TGCAGTGCTAGTTTCTTATCAGGGGCCTGGGGAGCCAAAAACATTCAGTACTTC.

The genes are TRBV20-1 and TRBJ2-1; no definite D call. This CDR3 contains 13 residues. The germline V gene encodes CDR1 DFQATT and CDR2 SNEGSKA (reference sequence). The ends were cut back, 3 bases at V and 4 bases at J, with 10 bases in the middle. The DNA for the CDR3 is TGCAGTGCTAGTCAGCCGTCATACAATGAGCAGTTCTTC. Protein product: CSASQPSYNEQFF.

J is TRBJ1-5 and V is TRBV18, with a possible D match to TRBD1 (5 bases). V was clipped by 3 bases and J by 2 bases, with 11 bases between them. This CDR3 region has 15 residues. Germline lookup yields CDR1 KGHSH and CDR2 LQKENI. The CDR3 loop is CASSPGRDGNQPQHF. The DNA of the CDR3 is TGTGCCAGCTCACCCGGCAGGGACGGCAATCAGCCCCAGCATTTT.

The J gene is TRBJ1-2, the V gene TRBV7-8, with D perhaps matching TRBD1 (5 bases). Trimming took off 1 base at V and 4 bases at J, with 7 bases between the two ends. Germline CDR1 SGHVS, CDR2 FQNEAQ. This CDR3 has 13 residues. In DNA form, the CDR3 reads TGTGCCAGCAGCTTAGTCAGGGCCTATGGCTACACCTTC. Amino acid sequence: CASSLVRAYGYTF.

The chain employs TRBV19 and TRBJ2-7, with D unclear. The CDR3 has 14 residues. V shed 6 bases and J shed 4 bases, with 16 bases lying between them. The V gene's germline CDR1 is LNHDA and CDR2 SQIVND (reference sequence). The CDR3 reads CASSHNPARYEQYF. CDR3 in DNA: TGTGCCAGTAGCCATAACCCCGCTAGGTACGAGCAGTACTTC.

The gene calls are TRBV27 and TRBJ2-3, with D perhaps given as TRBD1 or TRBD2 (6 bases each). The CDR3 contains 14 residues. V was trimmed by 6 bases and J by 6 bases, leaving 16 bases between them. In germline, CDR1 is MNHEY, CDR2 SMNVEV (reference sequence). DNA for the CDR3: TGTGCCAGCAGCGATTGGGGGGCCGGGGATACGCAGTATTTT. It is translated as CASSDWGAGDTQYF.

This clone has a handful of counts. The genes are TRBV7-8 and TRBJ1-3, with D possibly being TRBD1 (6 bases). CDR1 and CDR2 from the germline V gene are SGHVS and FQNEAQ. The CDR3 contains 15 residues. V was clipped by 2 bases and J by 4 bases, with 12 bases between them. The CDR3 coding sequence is TGTGCCAGCAGCTTATACAGGACAGCAGGAAACACCATATATTTT. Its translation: CASSLYRTAGNTIYF.

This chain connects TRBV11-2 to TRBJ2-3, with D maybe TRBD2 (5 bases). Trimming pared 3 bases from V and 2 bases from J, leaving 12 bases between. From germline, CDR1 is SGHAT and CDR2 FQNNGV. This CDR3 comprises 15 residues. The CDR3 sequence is CASSFTSGSTDTQYF. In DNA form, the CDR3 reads TGTGCCAGCAGCTTTACGTCGGGGTCCACAGATACGCAGTATTTT.

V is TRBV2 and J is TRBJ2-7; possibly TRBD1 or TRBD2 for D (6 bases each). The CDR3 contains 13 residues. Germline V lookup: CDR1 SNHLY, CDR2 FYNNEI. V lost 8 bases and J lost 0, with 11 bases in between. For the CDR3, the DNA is TGTGCCAGCGGGGGGCAGACCTCCTACGAGCAGTACTTC. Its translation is CASGGQTSYEQYF.

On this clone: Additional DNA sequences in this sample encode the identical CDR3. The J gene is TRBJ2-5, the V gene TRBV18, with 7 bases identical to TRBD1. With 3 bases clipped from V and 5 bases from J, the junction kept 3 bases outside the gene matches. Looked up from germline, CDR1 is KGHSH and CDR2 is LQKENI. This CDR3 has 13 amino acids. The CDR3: CASSPRQGETQYF. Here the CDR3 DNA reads TGTGCCAGCTCACCTCGACAGGGCGAGACCCAGTACTTC.

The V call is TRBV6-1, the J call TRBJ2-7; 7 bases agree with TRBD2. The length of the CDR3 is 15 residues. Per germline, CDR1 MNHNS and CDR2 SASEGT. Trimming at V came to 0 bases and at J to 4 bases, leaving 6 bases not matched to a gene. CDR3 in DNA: TGTGCCAGCAGTGAAGCGCGGGAGATACTTTACGAGCAGTACTTC. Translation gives CASSEAREILYEQYF.

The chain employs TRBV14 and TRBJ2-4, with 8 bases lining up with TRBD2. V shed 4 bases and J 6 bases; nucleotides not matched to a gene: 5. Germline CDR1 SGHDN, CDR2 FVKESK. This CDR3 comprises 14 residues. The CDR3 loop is CASSPMTSVNIQYF. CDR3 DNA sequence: TGTGCCAGCAGCCCTATGACTAGCGTAAACATTCAGTACTTC.

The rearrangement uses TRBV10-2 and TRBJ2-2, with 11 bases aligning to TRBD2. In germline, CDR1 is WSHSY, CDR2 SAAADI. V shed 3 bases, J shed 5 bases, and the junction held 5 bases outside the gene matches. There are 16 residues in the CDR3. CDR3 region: CASSEVAGGWTGELFF. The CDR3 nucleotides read TGCGCCAGCAGTGAAGTAGCGGGAGGGTGGACCGGGGAGCTGTTTTTT.

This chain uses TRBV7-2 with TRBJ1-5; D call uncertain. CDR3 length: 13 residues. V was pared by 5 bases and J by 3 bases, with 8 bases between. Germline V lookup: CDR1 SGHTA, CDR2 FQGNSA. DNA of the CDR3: TGTGCCAGCAGCACCCGGCCCAATCAGCCCCAGCATTTT. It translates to CASSTRPNQPQHF.

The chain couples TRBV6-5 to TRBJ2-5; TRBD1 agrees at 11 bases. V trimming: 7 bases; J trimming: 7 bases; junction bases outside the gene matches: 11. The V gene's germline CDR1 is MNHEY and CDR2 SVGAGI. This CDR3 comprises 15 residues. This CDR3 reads CASTRTGGKGATQYF. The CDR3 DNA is TGTGCCAGCACTAGGACAGGGGGCAAGGGGGCGACCCAGTACTTC.

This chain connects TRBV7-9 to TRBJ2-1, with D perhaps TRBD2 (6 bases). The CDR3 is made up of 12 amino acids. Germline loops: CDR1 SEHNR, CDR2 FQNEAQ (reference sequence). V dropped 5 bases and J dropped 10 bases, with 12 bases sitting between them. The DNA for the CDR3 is TGTGCCAGCAGCGTTATTAGCGGAGAGCAGTTCTTC. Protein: CASSVISGEQFF.

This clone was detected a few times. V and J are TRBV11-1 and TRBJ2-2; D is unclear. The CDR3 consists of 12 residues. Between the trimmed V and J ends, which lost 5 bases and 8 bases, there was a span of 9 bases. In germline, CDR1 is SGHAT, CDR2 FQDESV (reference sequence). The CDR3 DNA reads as TGTGCCAGCAGCCCCGTTAAGGGGGAGCTGTTTTTT. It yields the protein CASSPVKGELFF.

The chain's CDR3 is CASSLGSGPNYGYTF. CDR3 DNA: TGTGCCAGCAGTTTAGGCTCAGGGCCTAACTATGGCTACACCTTC. The chain uses TRBV27 and TRBJ1-2, with a weak D call TRBD1 (5 bases). Trimming stripped 2 bases from V and 0 bases from J, with 10 bases between. The CDR3 consists of 15 residues. Germline CDR1 is MNHEY and CDR2 is SMNVEV (reference sequence).

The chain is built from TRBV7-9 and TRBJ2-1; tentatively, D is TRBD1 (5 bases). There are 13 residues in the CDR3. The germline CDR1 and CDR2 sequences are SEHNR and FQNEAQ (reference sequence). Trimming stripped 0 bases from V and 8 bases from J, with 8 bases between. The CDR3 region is CASSLAQGYEQFF. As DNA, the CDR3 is TGTGCCAGCAGCTTAGCGCAGGGATATGAGCAGTTCTTC.

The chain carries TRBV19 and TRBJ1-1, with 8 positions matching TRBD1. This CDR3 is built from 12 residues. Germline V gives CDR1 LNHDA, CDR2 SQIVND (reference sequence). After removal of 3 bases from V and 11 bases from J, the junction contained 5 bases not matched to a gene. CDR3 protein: CASSILDREAFF. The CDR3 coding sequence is TGTGCCAGTAGTATCTTGGACAGGGAGGCTTTCTTT.

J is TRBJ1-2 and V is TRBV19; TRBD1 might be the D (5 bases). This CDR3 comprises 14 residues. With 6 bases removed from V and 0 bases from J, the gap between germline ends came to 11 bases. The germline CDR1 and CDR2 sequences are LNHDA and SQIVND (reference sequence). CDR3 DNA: TGTGCCAGTAGCTCGGGACTCCCTAACTATGGCTACACCTTC. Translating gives CASSSGLPNYGYTF.

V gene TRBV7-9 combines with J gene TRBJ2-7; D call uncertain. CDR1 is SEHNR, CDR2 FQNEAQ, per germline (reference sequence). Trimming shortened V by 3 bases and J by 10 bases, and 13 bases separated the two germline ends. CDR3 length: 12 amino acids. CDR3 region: CASSFDSPVQYF. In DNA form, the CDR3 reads TGTGCCAGCAGCTTTGATAGTCCCGTACAGTACTTC.

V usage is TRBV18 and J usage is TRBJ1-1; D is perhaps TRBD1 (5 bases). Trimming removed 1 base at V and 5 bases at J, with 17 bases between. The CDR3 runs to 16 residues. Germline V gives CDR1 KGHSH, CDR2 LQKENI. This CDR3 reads CASSPRQGAEVTEAFF. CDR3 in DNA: TGTGCCAGCTCACCACGGCAGGGAGCAGAAGTGACTGAAGCTTTCTTT.